A selection of T cell receptor beta chains follows, all from one sample in a study of OX40 agonist ivuxolimab in advanced cancers. Profiling relied on immunoSEQ multiplex PCR, and the TCRdb table lists in-frame clones only, not all of them. This table holds about 47,000 clones, roughly 87% found once. This material consisted of CD4+ or CD8+ T cells sorted from blood, taken in a trial of the OX40 agonist ivuxolimab. All receptors derive from an adult with an advanced solid tumor such as melanoma, head and neck, liver or kidney cancer. CDR3s include the opening cysteine and the closing phenylalanine or tryptophan. Each record gives: J gene, V gene, CDR3 protein.

j_call: TRBJ2-5; v_call: TRBV29-1; cdr3_aa: CSVVASGGETQYF
j_call: TRBJ1-2; v_call: TRBV6-1; cdr3_aa: CASSSDRARGYTF
j_call: TRBJ2-7; v_call: TRBV5-5; cdr3_aa: CASSAGSSYEQYF
j_call: TRBJ2-3; v_call: TRBV7-9; cdr3_aa: CASTLPGGISTDTQYF
j_call: TRBJ2-1; v_call: TRBV7-9; cdr3_aa: CASSLEGRIVSYNEQFF
j_call: TRBJ2-3; v_call: TRBV5-4; cdr3_aa: CASSSTAWTPQADTQYF
j_call: TRBJ2-3; v_call: TRBV11-3; cdr3_aa: CASSLRGRGAADTQYF
j_call: TRBJ1-1; v_call: TRBV29-1; cdr3_aa: CSVQTILNTEAFF
j_call: TRBJ2-5; v_call: TRBV7-6; cdr3_aa: CASSWTRGNQETQYF
j_call: TRBJ1-4; v_call: TRBV11-2; cdr3_aa: CASSRDRGEKLFF
j_call: TRBJ2-3; v_call: TRBV4-1; cdr3_aa: CASSLTITGMADTQYF
j_call: TRBJ1-2; v_call: TRBV28; cdr3_aa: CASRFGQGRNYGYTF
j_call: TRBJ2-2; v_call: TRBV21-1; cdr3_aa: CASSDFFRGSLRELFF
j_call: TRBJ2-5; v_call: TRBV19; cdr3_aa: CASSIRWGRGETQYF
j_call: .; v_call: TRBV28; cdr3_aa: CASTTGTGGLIEQYF
j_call: TRBJ2-3; v_call: TRBV25-1; cdr3_aa: CASSEEYSTDTQYF
j_call: TRBJ2-2; v_call: TRBV7-6; cdr3_aa: CASSLERPSDRRTGELFF
j_call: TRBJ2-5; v_call: TRBV19; cdr3_aa: CATKSRDRGRETQYF
j_call: TRBJ1-1; v_call: TRBV15; cdr3_aa: CATSPPARSPNTEAFF
j_call: TRBJ2-7; v_call: TRBV6-1; cdr3_aa: CASSEVLSHEQYF
j_call: TRBJ1-3; v_call: TRBV18; cdr3_aa: CASSPARERNTIYF
j_call: TRBJ2-2; v_call: TRBV6-4; cdr3_aa: CASSDSGTGELFF
j_call: .; v_call: TRBV6-5; cdr3_aa: CASSVGTASYEQYF
j_call: TRBJ2-4; v_call: TRBV9; cdr3_aa: CASRQGRVMPKNIQYF
j_call: TRBJ2-1; v_call: TRBV27; cdr3_aa: CASSLGTSGTYNEQFF
j_call: TRBJ1-1; v_call: TRBV19; cdr3_aa: CASRLRPINTEAFF
j_call: TRBJ2-2; v_call: TRBV7-3; cdr3_aa: CASSMTSGRRTGELFF
j_call: TRBJ1-2; v_call: TRBV20-1; cdr3_aa: CTTGRNYGYTF
j_call: TRBJ2-5; v_call: TRBV25-1; cdr3_aa: CASSEWGREETQYF
j_call: TRBJ2-7; v_call: TRBV28; cdr3_aa: CASSLQNSGSYEQYF
j_call: TRBJ1-6; v_call: TRBV27; cdr3_aa: CASSFARVGSPLHF
j_call: TRBJ1-5; v_call: TRBV6-5; cdr3_aa: CASRDVSNQPQHF
j_call: TRBJ1-5; v_call: TRBV28; cdr3_aa: CASSLFAWRWDTRSNQPQHF
j_call: TRBJ2-7; v_call: TRBV18; cdr3_aa: CASSLGTDSYEQYF